Each of the 10 T cell receptor beta chains below was sequenced from the same sample in a study of blood T cell repertoires in COVID-19. Clones were read by immunoSEQ multiplex PCR, and TCRdb kept only the in-frame ones, dropping some. This table has some 64,000 clones, roughly 79% appearing once. The specimen sequenced was peripheral blood. These receptors all stem from a woman aged 60-75 years with acute or convalescent COVID-19.

CDR3 nucleotide sequence: TGTGCCAGCGAGACTTCTGGGGCCAACGTCCTGACTTTC. Translated: CASETSGANVLTF. V usage is TRBV28 and J usage is TRBJ2-6; D remains ambiguous. The V end was cut by 8 bases, the J end by 1 base, with 6 bases between. The CDR3 is made up of 13 amino acids. CDR1 and CDR2 from the germline V gene are MDHEN and SYDVKM.

The V call is TRBV6-6, the J call TRBJ2-3; D uncertain. CDR1 and CDR2 (germline): MNHNY, SVGAGI (reference sequence). The CDR3 has 11 amino acids. V gave up 2 bases and J gave up 8 bases, with 5 bases separating them. CDR3 sequence: CASSYGGTQYF. The CDR3 region has the DNA TGTGCCAGCAGTTACGGCGGTACGCAGTATTTT.

The chain has TRBV28 and TRBJ1-1; D is unresolved. Germline CDR1 reads MDHEN; CDR2 reads SYDVKM. The CDR3 covers 14 residues. Trimming removed 2 bases at V and 2 bases at J, with 9 bases between. The CDR3 DNA sequence: TGTGCCAGCAGTTTACTGTCCGGTAACACTGAAGCTTTCTTT. This sequence encodes CASSLLSGNTEAFF.

The chain links TRBV27 to TRBJ1-4, with a possible D match to TRBD1 (5 bases). Trimming pared 2 bases from V and 3 bases from J, leaving 13 bases between. The CDR3 has 16 residues. Germline V gene data show CDR1 as MNHEY and CDR2 as SMNVEV (reference sequence). The CDR3 sequence: CASSLIGRGANEKLFF. The DNA for the CDR3 is TGTGCCAGCAGTTTAATTGGGAGGGGAGCTAATGAAAAACTGTTTTTT.

This clone appeared once. V gene TRBV27 combines with J gene TRBJ2-1; D possibly corresponds to TRBD1 (5 bases). The V gene's germline CDR1 is MNHEY and CDR2 SMNVEV (reference sequence). There are 16 residues in the CDR3. Trimming shortened V by 4 bases and J by 0 bases, and 13 bases separated the two germline ends. The CDR3 spells CASSSMTETSYNEQFF. The DNA of the CDR3 is TGTGCCAGCAGTTCCATGACAGAAACCTCCTACAATGAGCAGTTCTTC.

Details on this clone: The sample has other DNA sequences that encode this CDR3 too. The chain is built from TRBV7-2 and TRBJ2-7, with a tentative D call TRBD1 (6 bases). V shed 3 bases and J shed 3 bases, with 6 bases lying between them. Germline V CDR1 and CDR2: SGHTA, FQGNSA. This CDR3 has 12 amino acids. This CDR3 is CASSLTGYEQYF. CDR3 bases: TGTGCCAGCAGCTTGACAGGCTACGAGCAGTACTTC.

The chain joins TRBV9 to TRBJ2-7; a weak D match, TRBD2 (6 bases). CDR3 length equals 15 residues. Germline V gene sequence: CDR1 SGDLS, CDR2 YYNGEE. Trimming stripped 2 bases from V and 2 bases from J, with 14 bases between. The DNA of the CDR3 is TGTGCCAGCAGCGTCAGGGCAGGGACTCCCTACGAGCAGTACTTC. Translation: CASSVRAGTPYEQYF.

The table lists this clone with a few counts. The chain recombines TRBV30 with TRBJ2-7, with 10 bases fitting TRBD1. CDR1 GTSNPN and CDR2 SVGIG come from the germline V gene (reference sequence). V shed 4 bases, J shed 6 bases, and the junction held 12 bases outside the gene matches. The CDR3 is made up of 15 amino acids. The DNA for the CDR3 is TGTGCCTGGAATGCCGTCGACAGGGGGCTGGGCGAGCAGTACTTC. This translates into CAWNAVDRGLGEQYF.

The V gene is TRBV13, the J gene TRBJ1-5, with D perhaps matching TRBD1 (5 bases). V shed 5 bases and J shed 2 bases, with 10 bases lying between them. The CDR3 runs to 14 residues. Germline V gene lookup returns CDR1 PRHDT and CDR2 FYEKMQ (reference sequence). CDR3 amino acids: CASSIIGGNQPQHF. The CDR3 DNA is TGTGCCAGCAGCATAATAGGGGGCAATCAGCCCCAGCATTTT.

The V call is TRBV5-1, the J call TRBJ1-1, with TRBD1 matching over 8 bases. The CDR3 extends over 14 amino acids. The germline CDR1 and CDR2 sequences are SGHRS and YFSETQ. Trimming removed 4 bases from V and 0 bases from J; junction bases left unmatched: 2. The CDR3 loop reads CASSRTGMNTEAFF. The CDR3 nucleotides read TGCGCCAGCAGCCGGACAGGGATGAACACTGAAGCTTTCTTT. The variable domain in full, with the rest retrieved from reference TRBV5-1 and TRBJ1-1, is KAGVTQTPRYLIKTRGQQVTLSCSPISGHRSVSWYQQTPGQGLQFLFEYFSETQRNKGNFPGRFSGRQFSNSRSEMNVSTLELGDSALYLCASSRTGMNTEAFFGQGTRLTVV.